The TCR beta chain under discussion was sequenced for a study of beta chain features in type 1 diabetes. Study results and caveats: Researchers report that Type 1 diabetes patients had moderately but significantly shorter TCRB CDR3s across all four CD4+ subsets. A possible short-template PCR bias applies equally to patients and controls. More deletions and fewer insertions at VDJ junctions were found in patients with type 1 diabetes.

The table lists this clone with a few counts. Its antigen remains unidentified. CDR3 length: 14 residues. Germline V gene sequence: CDR1 SGHKS, CDR2 YYEKEE (reference sequence). The J segment lost 5 bases and the V segment lost 4 bases, leaving 4 bases of the junction unmatched. Reverse transcription of all isolated RNA meant that expressed TCRB transcripts were sequenced. Method: immunoSEQ multiplex PCR; TCRdb's copy keeps in-frame clones and lacks some. The sample yields 640,000 or so clones, roughly an eighth seen once. The clonotype originates from a man in his late teens or twenties with type 1 diabetes. Specimen: naive CD4+ T cells from blood. The V call is TRBV5-5, the J call TRBJ2-1; TRBD2 aligns across 9 bases. CDR3 residues: CASSPRLADNEQFF. The DNA of the CDR3 is TGTGCCAGCAGCCCAAGACTAGCGGACAATGAGCAGTTCTTC.